One and the same sample provided the 22 T cell receptor beta chains below, sequenced in a study of T cell responses to AZD1222 COVID-19 vaccine. Libraries were prepared by immunoSEQ multiplex PCR; TCRdb keeps only in-frame clonotypes and omits some of them. The top ten hold about a fifth of the sample, which has 35,000 to 50,000 clones, around 80% seen once. Sequencing was performed on peripheral blood, taken 28 days after the second dose of the MenACWY control vaccine. Receptor source: an adult who received the MenACWY meningococcal vaccine as a control.

This clone was seen just once. The V call is TRBV4-1, the J call TRBJ2-3; D gene unclear. This CDR3 spans 14 amino acids. The V end was cut by 4 bases, the J end by 1 base, with 9 bases between. Germline CDR1 and CDR2: MGHRA and YSYEKL. CDR3 sequence (DNA): TGCGCCAGCAGCCCTCTTCGGGGCACAGATACGCAGTATTTT. It yields the protein CASSPLRGTDTQYF.

V and J are TRBV10-3 and TRBJ1-3; D possibly corresponds to TRBD1 (5 bases). Germline lookup yields CDR1 ENHRY and CDR2 SYGVKD. Trimming shortened V by 6 bases and J by 2 bases, and 11 bases separated the two germline ends. CDR3 length: 14 amino acids. The CDR3 nucleotides are TGTGCCATCAGCGGGACCAAAACTGGAAACACCATATATTTT. Its translation is CAISGTKTGNTIYF.

By share, this clone counts as medium-sized. The CDR3 DNA sequence: TGTGCCAGCAGCCAAGGACACTCTGGAAACACCATATATTTT. Encoded protein: CASSQGHSGNTIYF. The chain joins TRBV7-9 to TRBJ1-3; D may be TRBD1 (5 bases). In germline, CDR1 is SEHNR, CDR2 FQNEAQ (reference sequence). The CDR3 has 14 residues. Trimming took 5 bases from V and 0 from J, leaving 8 bases between them.

This clone was found a few times. This chain uses TRBV29-1 with TRBJ2-1; D is uncertain. The CDR3 sequence is 10 residues long. Looked up from germline, CDR1 is SQVTM and CDR2 is ANQGSEA. Trimming left V 4 bases short and J 5 bases short, with 3 bases between. The CDR3 nucleotides read TGCAGCGTTGGCAACAATGAGCAGTTCTTC. This sequence encodes CSVGNNEQFF.

The count of this clone is one. The rearrangement links TRBV12-3 or TRBV12-4 to TRBJ2-5; no firm D call. This CDR3 is built from 12 residues. Deletions cut 3 bases from V and 2 bases from J, with 4 bases between. Written as DNA, the CDR3 is TGTGCCAGCAGTTTCGGTCAAGAGACCCAGTACTTC. It codes for CASSFGQETQYF.

The chain joins TRBV5-1 to TRBJ1-5; 9 nucleotides match TRBD1. V was pared by 4 bases and J by 5 bases, with 4 bases of the junction left unmatched. Germline values: CDR1 SGHRS, CDR2 YFSETQ. This CDR3 has 14 amino acids. The CDR3: CASSPGQGYQPQHF. In DNA form, the CDR3 reads TGCGCCAGCAGCCCGGGACAGGGATATCAGCCCCAGCATTTT.

In nucleotides, the CDR3 is TGTGCCAGCAGCTTCAACGGAAACACCATATATTTT. Its protein is CASSFNGNTIYF. The chain joins TRBV7-9 to TRBJ1-3, with D hard to call. Trimming removed 3 bases from V and 4 bases from J, with 4 bases in between. Germline CDR1 reads SEHNR; CDR2 reads FQNEAQ (reference sequence). The CDR3 totals 12 residues.

This sequence joins TRBV19 and TRBJ1-1; TRBD1 might be the D (5 bases). CDR3 length equals 15 residues. CDR1 and CDR2 from the germline V gene are LNHDA and SQIVND (reference sequence). V gave up 0 bases and J gave up 4 bases, with 12 bases separating them. DNA for the CDR3: TGTGCCAGTAGTATAGACGGGGGGAAGGGCACTGAAGCTTTCTTT. It specifies CASSIDGGKGTEAFF.

This clone showed up just a few times. The V gene is TRBV27, the J gene TRBJ2-1, with 12 bases aligning to TRBD2. This CDR3 has 20 amino acids. V shed 0 bases and J 3 bases; nucleotides not matched to a gene: 12. CDR1 is MNHEY, CDR2 SMNVEV, per germline (reference sequence). The CDR3 nucleotides read TGTGCCAGCAGTTTATCGCCGACTAGCGGGGGCCAACCCTACTACAATGAGCAGTTCTTC. This encodes CASSLSPTSGGQPYYNEQFF.

The chain joins TRBV30 to TRBJ2-7; tentatively, D is TRBD2 (5 bases). The CDR3 spans 13 residues. Trimming took 2 bases from V and 6 from J, leaving 14 bases between them. Per the germline V gene, CDR1 is GTSNPN and CDR2 is SVGIG (reference sequence). The CDR3 nucleotides are TGTGCCTGGAGTCGGCGGGTTTCGGGCGAGCAGTACTTC. Translated, it gives CAWSRRVSGEQYF.

The chain combines TRBV2 with TRBJ2-1; no definite D call. V was pared by 0 bases and J by 10 bases, with 13 bases between. Germline V gives CDR1 SNHLY, CDR2 FYNNEI. This CDR3 is 14 amino acids long. The CDR3 nucleotides are TGTGCCAGCAGTGAAGCGCTCTCAGGCACCGAGCAGTTCTTC. Translated: CASSEALSGTEQFF.

By share of the sample, this clone is medium-sized. The CDR3 coding sequence is TGTGCCAGCAGCCTCCTGGCAGTGGATTACTATGGCTACACCTTC. As protein: CASSLLAVDYYGYTF. J is TRBJ1-2 and V is TRBV7-2, with D unclear. The CDR3 extends over 15 amino acids. Germline V gene data show CDR1 as SGHTA and CDR2 as FQGNSA. Trimming took 5 bases from V and 3 from J, leaving 16 bases between them.

V is TRBV11-2 and J is TRBJ2-1, with 11 positions matching TRBD2. The CDR3 loop spans 15 amino acids. The V gene end was trimmed by 3 bases and the J gene end by 7 bases; junction bases not matched to a gene: 5. Germline loops: CDR1 SGHAT, CDR2 FQNNGV. The CDR3 spells CASSFTSGSSNEQFF. The CDR3 DNA reads TGTGCCAGCAGCTTTACTAGCGGGAGCTCGAATGAGCAGTTCTTC.

V is TRBV30 and J is TRBJ1-6; a possible D gene is TRBD1 (6 bases). CDR3 length: 15 residues. CDR1 is GTSNPN, CDR2 SVGIG, per germline (reference sequence). Trimming shortened V by 4 bases and J by 7 bases, and 17 bases separated the two germline ends. The CDR3 DNA is TGTGCCTGGACAATCTCTGGGGGGGGCAATTCACCCCTCCACTTT. Encoded protein: CAWTISGGGNSPLHF.

About this clone itself: The same CDR3 can be traced to other DNA sequences in this sample. The chain carries TRBV3-1 (or the pseudogene TRBV3-2) and TRBJ2-7; TRBD2 agrees at 12 bases. With 4 bases clipped from V and 1 base from J, the junction kept 2 bases outside the gene matches. This CDR3 spans 15 amino acids. CDR1 and CDR2 from the germline V gene are LGHDT and YNNKEL (reference sequence). CDR3 sequence (DNA): TGTGCCAGCAGCCCGGGACTAGCGGGTTCCTACGAGCAGTACTTC. Its protein product is CASSPGLAGSYEQYF.

J is TRBJ1-3 and V is TRBV27, with D perhaps matching TRBD1 (5 bases). V lost 2 bases to trimming and J lost 0 bases, with 14 bases between them. The CDR3 sequence is 17 residues long. Germline loops: CDR1 MNHEY, CDR2 SMNVEV (reference sequence). The CDR3 DNA reads as TGTGCCAGCAGTTTAAATGGCTTAGGGACCTCTGGAAACACCATATATTTT. This gives the protein CASSLNGLGTSGNTIYF.

The chain is built from TRBV5-1 and TRBJ2-3; no definite D call. This CDR3 region has 15 residues. Per germline, CDR1 SGHRS and CDR2 YFSETQ. V was cut by 1 base and J by 0 bases, with 9 bases left in between. This CDR3 is CASSLTSVSTDTQYF. Here the CDR3 DNA reads TGCGCCAGCAGCTTGACCAGCGTTAGCACAGATACGCAGTATTTT.

This clone was recorded only once. The chain is built from TRBV7-9 and TRBJ1-2; a weak D match, TRBD1 (6 bases). The V end lost 1 base, the J end lost 8 bases, and 8 bases lay between the germline ends. The germline gives CDR1 SEHNR, CDR2 FQNEAQ (reference sequence). CDR3 length equals 12 residues. The CDR3 spells CASSLEGGGYTF. As DNA, the CDR3 is TGTGCCAGCAGCTTAGAGGGGGGCGGCTACACCTTC.

This rearrangement joins TRBV3-1 (or the pseudogene TRBV3-2) to TRBJ1-6; D gene uncertain. V was trimmed by 5 bases and J by 6 bases, leaving 11 bases between them. The CDR3 extends over 14 amino acids. The germline V gene has CDR1 LGHDT and CDR2 YNNKEL (reference sequence). CDR3 in DNA: TGTGCCAGCAGCTCGACGAGGGCTAATTCACCCCTCCACTTT. The encoded protein is CASSSTRANSPLHF.

The chain joins TRBV4-2 to TRBJ2-1; TRBD2 matches 7 bases. Germline CDR1 LGHNA, CDR2 YNFKEQ. The V gene end was trimmed by 0 bases and the J gene end by 2 bases; junction bases not matched to a gene: 22. CDR3 size: 22 residues. CDR3 sequence reads: CASSQEGYGGRKVPVTYNEQFF. The CDR3 region has the DNA TGTGCCAGCAGCCAAGAAGGGTACGGCGGGAGAAAAGTTCCTGTCACCTACAATGAGCAGTTCTTC.

This chain uses TRBV28 with TRBJ2-3; D unresolved. Germline CDR1 and CDR2: MDHEN and SYDVKM. V was shortened by 2 bases and J by 6 bases, with 21 bases between the two germline ends. This CDR3 is built from 17 residues. The CDR3: CASSLPPERLSDDTQYF. Written as DNA, the CDR3 is TGTGCCAGCAGTTTACCCCCCGAACGCCTGAGTGACGATACGCAGTATTTT.

V and J are TRBV3-1 (or the pseudogene TRBV3-2) and TRBJ2-2; perhaps TRBD1 as D (5 bases). CDR3 size: 14 residues. Deletions cut 0 bases from V and 5 bases from J, with 7 bases between. Germline V lookup: CDR1 LGHDT, CDR2 YNNKEL (reference sequence). The CDR3: CASSQEPGTGELFF. The CDR3 nucleotides are TGTGCCAGCAGCCAAGAACCAGGGACCGGGGAGCTGTTTTTT.